This T cell receptor beta chain is drawn from a study of blood T cell repertoires in COVID-19. Study-wide background: The samples span acute and convalescent COVID-19 from the United States, Italy and Spain.

The CDR3 contains 14 residues. Germline V gives CDR1 SGHNT, CDR2 YYREEE (reference sequence). Deletions cut 4 bases from V and 0 bases from J, with 10 bases between. The data were produced by immunoSEQ multiplex PCR, yet TCRdb's version contains in-frame clones alone and is incomplete. The sample has approximately 340,000 clones, about 83% seen once. The V and J genes are TRBV5-4 and TRBJ1-1; D is undetermined. The specimen was peripheral blood. This receptor was obtained from a man in his thirties or forties with active or convalescent COVID-19. The CDR3 DNA follows: TGTGCCAGCAGCGGAGACGGATTGAACACTGAAGCTTTCTTT. It yields the protein CASSGDGLNTEAFF.